This T cell receptor beta chain was documented in a study of CD8 T cells in Susac syndrome. Trimming pared 3 bases from V and 2 bases from J, leaving 11 bases between. The CDR3 runs to 14 residues. With random hexamers, about 0.5 to 1 ug RNA was reverse transcribed. Using its own MiXCR run on the immunoSEQ multiplex PCR reads, TCRdb lists one record per CDR3 protein. The sample includes 100,000 to 150,000 distinct CDR3 sequences, approximately 93% of them seen just once. Source material: CD8+ T cells from PBMCs. The chain combines TRBV12-3 or TRBV12-4 with TRBJ2-7; D gene ambiguous. This receptor was obtained from a human donor with multiple sclerosis. In DNA form, the CDR3 reads TGTGCCAGCAGTTTTTCGGACCCAACCTACGAGCAGTACTTC. It translates to CASSFSDPTYEQYF.